The 27 T cell receptor beta chains given below trace back to one sample, sequenced in a study of tumor-infiltrating lymphocytes in primary liver carcinoma. TCR beta cDNA was reverse-transcribed from 400 to 500 ng of total RNA. The reaction used a constant-region primer and ProtoScript II reverse transcriptase. Amplification in three nested multiplex PCR rounds with slightly modified ARM-PCR gave rise to TCR beta libraries. TRBV1-TRBV30 forward primers paired with a C-beta reverse primer were used in the first two PCR rounds, which ran roughly 9 cycles each. Using its own MiXCR run on the multiplex PCR reads, TCRdb lists one record per CDR3 protein. The sample has some 87,000 distinct CDR3 sequences; just under 70% are singletons. Unsorted bulk tissue of roughly 18-32 mg yielded co-extracted RNA and DNA. Sample: tumor-adjacent normal liver tissue. The receptors shown here come from a man aged 35 to 55 with primary liver carcinoma and hepatitis B virus infection.

Regarding this clonotype: A read error is possible here, since a much larger clone lies one base away. This chain links TRBV29-1 with TRBJ2-5; perhaps TRBD1 as D (6 bases). Germline V gives CDR1 SQVTM, CDR2 ANQGSEA. The CDR3 totals 14 residues. The CDR3 loop is CRVENPGVEKTQYF. DNA for the CDR3: TGCCGCGTCGAAAACCCAGGGGTTGAAAAGACCCAGTACTTC.

On this clonotype: Germline is not matched at one junction end, which may reflect a read error. The rearrangement uses TRBV5-8 and TRBJ2-3; 10 bases map to TRBD1. CDR3 length: 17 residues. The germline V gene has CDR1 SGHTS and CDR2 YDEGEE. CDR3 loop: CASSAVGQGFSTDTRYF. The CDR3, as DNA: TGTGCCAGCAGTGCCGTGGGACAGGGGTTTAGCACAGATACGCGGTATTTT.

For this clonotype: One base away lies a much larger clone, so this may be a sequencing read error. The J gene is TRBJ2-2, the V gene TRBV4-1; D may be TRBD1 (5 bases). CDR1 is MGHRA, CDR2 YSYEKL, per germline. The CDR3 spans 13 residues. CDR3 in DNA: TGCGTCAGCAGCCTCAGGGACACCGGGGAGCTGTTTTTT. This sequence encodes CVSSLRDTGELFF.

The chain uses TRBV29-1 and TRBJ2-1; 7 bases map to TRBD2. The CDR3 is 12 residues long. The V gene's germline CDR1 is SQVTM and CDR2 ANQGSEA. The CDR3 DNA follows: TGCGGCATTGCACTAGCGAGGAATGAGCAGTTCTTC. Its protein is CGIALARNEQFF.

This chain links TRBV29-1 with TRBJ2-4; TRBD2 might be the D (5 bases). The germline gives CDR1 SQVTM, CDR2 ANQGSEA. CDR3 size: 14 residues. V dropped 8 bases and J dropped 7 bases, with 21 bases sitting between them. CDR3 protein: CSLVDAGFLNIQYF. CDR3 bases: TGCAGCCTTGTGGATGCGGGTTTTTTGAACATTCAGTACTTC.

This clonotype was seen more than once but under ten times. Germline and junction disagree at one end, which may indicate a read error. This chain links TRBV11-2 with TRBJ2-3; D gene unclear. The CDR3 length is 15 residues. Germline V gives CDR1 SGHAT, CDR2 FQNNGV. Written as DNA, the CDR3 is TGTGCCAGCTGCTTAGGAGTCCCCGGCACGGATACGCAGTATTTT. It codes for CASCLGVPGTDTQYF.

The sample holds many counts of this clonotype. J is TRBJ1-1 and V is TRBV28; no firm D call. With 7 bases removed from V and 3 bases from J, the gap between germline ends came to 15 bases. This CDR3 has 14 residues. CDR1 is MDHEN and CDR2 is SYDVKM in the germline V gene. CDR3 DNA sequence: TGTGCCAGCACCATGGATGTCGGGGACACTGAAGCTTTCTTT. Amino acid sequence: CASTMDVGDTEAFF.

The CDR3, as DNA: TGTGCCAGCAGCTTAGGACCGACTAGGGACGGCGAGCAGTACTTC. This encodes CASSLGPTRDGEQYF. The chain recombines TRBV11-2 with TRBJ2-7; weak D call: TRBD2 (6 bases). The germline V gene has CDR1 SGHAT and CDR2 FQNNGV. The CDR3 sequence is 15 residues long. V lost 1 base and J 6 bases, leaving 16 bases between the germline ends.

Comments on this clonotype: One junction end does not reproduce the germline sequence, and a read error may be involved. This chain joins TRBV12-3 or TRBV12-4 and TRBJ1-1, with D possibly matching TRBD1 (6 bases). The CDR3 spans 13 residues. The CDR3 spells CVSSRGTSYEAFF. In DNA form, the CDR3 reads TGTGTCAGCAGTAGGGGGACGTCCTATGAAGCTTTCTTT.

To note about this clonotype: One junction end does not reproduce the germline sequence, and a read error may be involved. The V and J genes are TRBV2 and TRBJ2-7; a possible D gene is TRBD1 (5 bases). CDR3 length: 13 residues. Germline CDR1 is SNHLY and CDR2 is FYNNEI. The chain's CDR3 is CGSILGPTDEQYF. The CDR3 DNA is TGTGGCAGCATCCTGGGGCCAACGGACGAGCAGTACTTC.

This clonotype was detected only a few times. The genes are TRBV24-1 and TRBJ2-1; D is unclear. Per germline, CDR1 KGHDR and CDR2 SFDVKD. V dropped 5 bases and J dropped 7 bases, with 8 bases sitting between them. The CDR3 spans 12 residues. CDR3 coding DNA: TGTGCCACCAGTGTCGGCACAAATGAGCAGTTCTTC. Translating it yields CATSVGTNEQFF.

This clonotype was found many times. This sequence joins TRBV12-3 or TRBV12-4 and TRBJ2-2; the D gene is possibly TRBD1 (5 bases). Trimming took 10 bases from V and 3 from J, leaving 21 bases between them. The CDR3 is 16 residues long. CDR3 residues: CAIPLGRRRDTGELFF. In DNA form, the CDR3 reads TGTGCCATCCCATTGGGGCGGCGGCGCGACACCGGGGAGCTGTTTTTT.

Of note for this clonotype: A much larger clone is a single base away; this may be a read error. The genes are TRBV4-1 and TRBJ2-3, with TRBD2 identical over 8 bases. Germline V gene lookup returns CDR1 MGHRA and CDR2 YSYEKL. The CDR3 is 14 amino acids. V shed 4 bases and J 4 bases; nucleotides not matched to a gene: 4. The CDR3 nucleotides are TGCGCCAGCAGCCCGACTAGCGACGCAGATACGCAGTATTTT. It specifies CASSPTSDADTQYF.

This chain joins TRBV11-2 and TRBJ2-3; no reliable D call. Germline loops: CDR1 SGHAT, CDR2 FQNNGV. This CDR3 region has 14 residues. CDR3 DNA: TGTGTCAACAGCTTAGGTGACAACACAGATACGCAGTATTTT. Its protein is CVNSLGDNTDTQYF. The variable domain in full, completed from reference TRBV11-2 and TRBJ2-3, reads EAGVAQSPRYKIIEKRQSVAFWCNPISGHATLYWYQQILGQGPKLLIQFQNNGVVDDSQLPKDRFSAERLKGVDSTLKIQPAKLEDSAVYLCVNSLGDNTDTQYFGPGTRLTVL.

A remark on this clonotype: Compared with germline, one end of the junction differs, possibly owing to a read error. The V gene is TRBV7-9, the J gene TRBJ2-1; 9 bases are shared with TRBD2. CDR1 and CDR2 (germline): SEHNR, FQNEAQ (reference sequence). The CDR3 runs to 15 residues. CDR3 protein: CSSSLMWTSVNEQFF. CDR3 nucleotide sequence: TGTTCCAGCAGCTTAATGTGGACTAGCGTGAATGAGCAGTTCTTC.

Regarding this clonotype: Compared with germline, one end of the junction differs, possibly owing to a read error. This sequence joins TRBV13 and TRBJ2-1; TRBD1 or TRBD2 may be the D gene (5 bases each). The CDR3 has 14 residues. Germline loops: CDR1 PRHDT, CDR2 FYEKMQ (reference sequence). The chain's CDR3 is CDSSLARGNNEQFF. CDR3 sequence (DNA): TGCGACAGCAGCCTCGCCCGGGGAAACAATGAGCAGTTCTTC.

As regards this clonotype: This may stem from a read error, because a much larger clone lies one nucleotide away. The CDR3 nucleotides read TGTGTCAGCAGCCAAGAGGTTAGCGGGAGTGGAGATACGCAGTATTTT. Translation gives CVSSQEVSGSGDTQYF. The chain carries TRBV4-2 and TRBJ2-3; 9 bases are a match to TRBD2. The length of the CDR3 is 16 residues. Per germline, CDR1 LGHNA and CDR2 YNFKEQ.

This clonotype was seen many times. CDR3 coding DNA: TGCAGCGTCGCTCTAGATAAGGGAGCTTTCTTT. Translation gives CSVALDKGAFF. The rearrangement joins TRBV29-1 to TRBJ1-1; the D is unclear. This CDR3 comprises 11 residues. V was cut by 6 bases and J by 10 bases, with 15 bases left in between. Germline-derived CDR1 and CDR2 are SQVTM and ANQGSEA.

This chain uses TRBV6-5 with TRBJ2-3; TRBD2 might be the D (6 bases). CDR1 is MNHEY and CDR2 is SVGAGI in the germline V gene. This CDR3 spans 16 amino acids. V gave up 6 bases and J gave up 1 base, with 17 bases separating them. The CDR3 reads CASSYGTHTGTDTQYF. CDR3 DNA: TGTGCCAGCAGCTACGGGACTCACACTGGCACAGATACGCAGTATTTT.

Worth noting for this clonotype: Since a much larger clone is just one base distant, this may be a read error. The chain couples TRBV10-2 to TRBJ2-2; D is ambiguous. The germline gives CDR1 WSHSY, CDR2 SAAADI. The CDR3 totals 16 residues. The CDR3 nucleotides are TGCGCCAGCAGTGATGCAGTTCGGTCGTTCACCGAGGAGCTGTTTTTT. Its protein is CASSDAVRSFTEELFF.

Note on this clonotype: This is likely a read error, given that the CDR3 carries no conserved phenylalanine or tryptophan at its end. This chain connects TRBV29-1 to TRBJ2-3; TRBD1 aligns across 7 bases. The CDR3 has 15 residues. Per germline, CDR1 SQVTM and CDR2 ANQGSEA. This chain's CDR3 is CSVVLRGISTDTQYL. As DNA, the CDR3 is TGCAGCGTTGTTCTCAGGGGGATCAGCACCGATACGCAGTATTTA.

As for this clonotype: At one of its ends the junction is not consistent with the germline gene, which may arise from a read error. The CDR3 here is CASSSGQGYDYTF. CDR3 DNA: TGTGCCAGCTCATCAGGACAGGGGTATGACTACACCTTC. V usage is TRBV18 and J usage is TRBJ1-2; 9 bases align to TRBD1. The length of the CDR3 is 13 residues. From germline, CDR1 is KGHSH and CDR2 LQKENI.

This sequence joins TRBV11-2 and TRBJ2-1; no clear D. Trimming took 1 base from V and 8 from J, leaving 6 bases between them. This CDR3 has 12 amino acids. Germline V gene data show CDR1 as SGHAT and CDR2 as FQNNGV. The CDR3 bases are TGTGCCAGCAGCTTAGGCTCCTATGAGCAGTTCTTC. Amino acid sequence: CASSLGSYEQFF.

On this clonotype itself: Here the CDR3 omits its conserved ending phenylalanine or tryptophan, so a read error is the likely source. The chain joins TRBV29-1 to TRBJ2-7, with TRBD2 matching 14 bases. The CDR3 totals 16 residues. From germline, CDR1 is SQVTM and CDR2 ANQGSEA. The CDR3 coding sequence is TGCAGCGTTGAAGATCAGGGGACTAGCGGGAGCTACGAACAGTACCTC. It yields the protein CSVEDQGTSGSYEQYL.

The chain employs TRBV18 and TRBJ1-4; the D is unclear. This CDR3 has 13 residues. With 5 bases removed from V and 11 bases from J, the gap between germline ends came to 15 bases. In germline, CDR1 is KGHSH, CDR2 LQKENI. Here the CDR3 reads CASSATASEKLFF. CDR3 DNA sequence: TGTGCCAGCTCAGCTACAGCGTCTGAGAAACTGTTTTTT.

Turning to this clonotype: Compared with germline, one end of the junction differs, possibly owing to a read error. This sequence joins TRBV11-1 and TRBJ2-5; D call uncertain. Germline V gene sequence: CDR1 SGHAT, CDR2 FQDESV (reference sequence). This CDR3 contains 19 residues. CDR3 amino acids: CASSPTPKVRKGFQETQYF. CDR3 nucleotide sequence: TGTGCCAGCAGCCCGACCCCGAAGGTCAGGAAGGGCTTCCAAGAGACCCAGTATTTC. Together with reference TRBV11-1 and TRBJ2-5, the CDR3 gives the full variable domain: EAEVAQSPRYKITEKSQAVAFWCDPISGHATLYWYRQILGQGPELLVQFQDESVVDDSQLPKDRFSAERLKGVDSTLKIQPAELGDSAMYLCASSPTPKVRKGFQETQYFGPGTRLLVL.

On this clonotype itself: The junction shows a germline mismatch at one end, possibly a read error. The V gene is TRBV11-3, the J gene TRBJ2-7, with 10 bases aligning to TRBD1. The CDR3 covers 14 residues. Germline V gene data show CDR1 as SGHNT and CDR2 as YENEEA. CDR3 region: CANSYRPGQGRWDF. The DNA of the CDR3 is TGTGCCAACAGTTATCGTCCGGGACAGGGGCGGTGGGACTTC.